The 18 T cell receptor beta chains below were found in one sample sequenced in a study of CD8 T cells in Susac syndrome (dated by TCRdb to between 2018 and 2021). The receptor library was made with the immunoSEQ multiplex PCR assay. RNA was extracted using the RNeasy kit, and about 0.5 to 1 ug of the RNA was reverse transcribed with random hexamers. TCRdb's own reprocessing of the public reads used fastp at Q25 and MiXCR and kept productive beta chains. Merged by CDR3 protein, the rows form single entries marked with the most common genes and DNA. The sample records roughly 120,000 distinct CDR3 sequences, approximately 94% of which are singletons. Of the sample, approximately 0.12% falls within the top ten clones. Material: CD4+ T cells from PBMCs. Source of these receptors: a human donor with multiple sclerosis.

In DNA form, the CDR3 reads TGTGCCAGCAGTTTACCAAATTCACCCCTCCACTTT. It translates to CASSLPNSPLHF. The V gene is TRBV27, the J gene TRBJ1-6; D call uncertain. The CDR3 contains 12 residues. CDR1 and CDR2 (germline): MNHEY, SMNVEV (reference sequence). Deletions cut 2 bases from V and 7 bases from J, with 3 bases between.

V is TRBV6-6 and J is TRBJ2-1; D gene ambiguous. In germline, CDR1 is MNHNY, CDR2 SVGAGI (reference sequence). The CDR3 is made up of 12 amino acids. V lost 4 bases, J lost 6 bases, and 7 bases lay in between. In DNA, the CDR3 is TGTGCCAGCAGTTCGAACCTCAATGAGCAGTTCTTC. Amino acids: CASSSNLNEQFF.

The chain recombines TRBV12-3 or TRBV12-4 with TRBJ2-7; 7 bases match TRBD1. The CDR3 loop spans 15 amino acids. J gave up 2 bases and V 5 bases, and 9 bases lay outside the gene matches. The CDR3 DNA reads as TGTGCCAGCAGTGGGTCCGGGACAGCAGCCTACGAGCAGTACTTC. Translating gives CASSGSGTAAYEQYF.

The rearrangement joins TRBV19 to TRBJ2-1; D ambiguous. CDR3 length equals 14 residues. Looked up from germline, CDR1 is LNHDA and CDR2 is SQIVND (reference sequence). Trimming removed 7 bases at V and 6 bases at J, with 16 bases between. DNA of the CDR3: TGTGCCAGTACGGACGGCGGAACCAGCAATGAGCAGTTCTTC. It translates to CASTDGGTSNEQFF.

V is TRBV9 and J is TRBJ1-3; perhaps TRBD1 as D (5 bases). V lost 0 bases to trimming and J lost 0 bases, with 7 bases between them. This CDR3 spans 15 amino acids. CDR1 is SGDLS and CDR2 is YYNGEE in the germline V gene. In nucleotides, the CDR3 is TGTGCCAGCAGCGTAGTGGGGGACTCTGGAAACACCATATATTTT. It is translated as CASSVVGDSGNTIYF.

This chain uses TRBV2 with TRBJ2-1; D call uncertain. Per germline, CDR1 SNHLY and CDR2 FYNNEI. V lost 3 bases and J lost 10, with 10 bases in between. This CDR3 spans 12 amino acids. The CDR3 loop is CASSERTEEQFF. In nucleotides, the CDR3 is TGTGCCAGCAGTGAGAGAACGGAGGAGCAGTTCTTC.

This clonotype was seen only once. The chain combines TRBV6-5 with TRBJ2-5; D uncertain. CDR1 is MNHEY and CDR2 is SVGAGI in the germline V gene. The CDR3 spans 12 residues. Trimming removed 11 bases at V and 5 bases at J, with 15 bases between. The CDR3 reads CACRTGGETQYF. The CDR3 DNA follows: TGTGCCTGTAGGACGGGTGGGGAGACCCAGTACTTC.

This chain uses TRBV7-2 with TRBJ1-2; D might be TRBD1 (6 bases). Trimming stripped 1 base from V and 2 bases from J, with 14 bases between. Germline assignment: CDR1 SGHTA and CDR2 FQGNSA. The CDR3 spans 16 residues. CDR3 DNA: TGTGCCAGCAGCTTAGGCGGGTCCACAGGGAACTATGGCTACACCTTC. Translation gives CASSLGGSTGNYGYTF. Using reference TRBV7-2 and TRBJ1-2 for the parts outside the CDR3, the full variable domain is GAGVSQSPSNKVTEKGKDVELRCDPISGHTALYWYRQSLGQGLEFLIYFQGNSAPDKSGLPSDRFSAERTGGSVSTLTIQRTQQEDSAVYLCASSLGGSTGNYGYTFGSGTRLTVV.

V usage is TRBV12-3 or TRBV12-4 and J usage is TRBJ1-2; 7 nucleotides line up with TRBD1. Trimming took 7 bases from V and 8 from J; bases not matched to a gene: 19. The CDR3 is 16 residues long. CDR3: CASTLYPRTGGEGYTF. Written as DNA, the CDR3 is TGTGCCAGCACCCTTTACCCTAGGACAGGTGGGGAAGGCTACACCTTC.

The V gene is TRBV29-1, the J gene TRBJ1-2, with 9 bases fitting TRBD1. The CDR3 has 13 amino acids. With 5 bases clipped from V and 3 bases from J, the junction kept 4 bases outside the gene matches. CDR1 and CDR2 from the germline V gene are SQVTM and ANQGSEA. The chain's CDR3 is CSVSGTGYYGYTF. DNA for the CDR3: TGCAGCGTTTCCGGGACAGGGTACTATGGCTACACCTTC.

The chain recombines TRBV27 with TRBJ2-1, with D possibly matching TRBD2 (5 bases). Trimming shortened V by 5 bases and J by 14 bases, and 19 bases separated the two germline ends. The germline V gene has CDR1 MNHEY and CDR2 SMNVEV (reference sequence). This CDR3 contains 13 residues. The CDR3 loop is CASSAARRFDKFF. Here the CDR3 DNA reads TGTGCCAGCAGTGCTGCTAGGAGGTTTGATAAGTTCTTC.

The rearrangement links TRBV6-5 to TRBJ1-3; D gene uncertain. Germline CDR1 reads MNHEY; CDR2 reads SVGAGI. The CDR3 is 13 residues long. The V and J ends lost 6 bases and 4 bases respectively, with 10 bases between them. For the CDR3, the DNA is TGTGCCAGCAGCCTACTGTCGGGAAACACCATATATTTT. Translated, it gives CASSLLSGNTIYF.

The chain carries TRBV10-2 and TRBJ2-5, with D perhaps TRBD1 or TRBD2 (6 bases each). The V end lost 7 bases, the J end lost 3 bases, and 15 bases lay between the germline ends. The CDR3 length is 14 residues. Looked up from germline, CDR1 is WSHSY and CDR2 is SAAADI. The CDR3 loop is CASTLGGQKETQYF. In DNA, the CDR3 is TGCGCCAGCACTTTGGGGGGACAAAAAGAGACCCAGTACTTC.

This chain uses TRBV7-9 with TRBJ1-1, with D perhaps TRBD1 (5 bases). CDR3 size: 15 residues. Germline V gene data show CDR1 as SEHNR and CDR2 as FQNEAQ (reference sequence). The germline V and J ends were trimmed by 5 bases and 1 base, with 14 bases remaining between them. CDR3 loop: CASSRRAGPNTEAFF. CDR3 coding DNA: TGTGCCAGCAGCCGACGGGCAGGGCCGAACACTGAAGCTTTCTTT.

This chain connects TRBV5-1 to TRBJ2-7; D may be TRBD2 (5 bases). The CDR3 loop spans 12 amino acids. The ends were cut back, 6 bases at V and 5 bases at J, with 12 bases in the middle. Germline assignment: CDR1 SGHRS and CDR2 YFSETQ. The CDR3 DNA reads TGCGCCAGCAAACGGGGAGACCACGAGCAGTACTTC. This gives the protein CASKRGDHEQYF.

The CDR3, as DNA: TGTGCCAGCAGTTACGACGGGGGGACCCAGTACTTC. Translated: CASSYDGGTQYF. The V and J genes are TRBV6-2 or TRBV6-3 and TRBJ2-5; weak D call: TRBD2 (6 bases). The V end lost 2 bases, the J end lost 7 bases, and 8 bases lay between the germline ends. The CDR3 extends over 12 amino acids. Germline V gives CDR1 MNHEY, CDR2 SVGEGT.

V is TRBV24-1 and J is TRBJ2-6; either TRBD1 or TRBD2 may fit D (5 bases each). CDR3 size: 20 residues. CDR1 and CDR2 from the germline V gene are KGHDR and SFDVKD. V was clipped by 5 bases and J by 0 bases, with 22 bases between them. CDR3 bases: TGTGCCACCAGTGCCCGGGTCGAGGGACGGCCAAGCTCTGGGGCCAACGTCCTGACTTTC. This gives the protein CATSARVEGRPSSGANVLTF.

V usage is TRBV30 and J usage is TRBJ2-1; a weak D match, TRBD1 (8 bases). Trimming left V 2 bases short and J 9 bases short, with 23 bases between. The CDR3 covers 16 residues. The V gene's germline CDR1 is GTSNPN and CDR2 SVGIG (reference sequence). The CDR3 nucleotides read TGTGCCTGGAGTTTGGGGCCACAGGGGGGGCTTGTTGAGCAGTTCTTC. Translated, it gives CAWSLGPQGGLVEQFF.